Sequencing of this T cell receptor (beta chain) was carried out in a study of blood T cell repertoires in COVID-19. Study context: There were acute and convalescent COVID-19 samples, and they came from the United States, Italy and Spain. PBMCs, B-cell-depleted T cells, or T cells provided the cDNA or gDNA that made up the material.

Study processing details: Estimated nucleated cell counts came from reference gene primer amplification. TCRdb keeps only in-frame clones here, not all; method: immunoSEQ multiplex PCR. That table is the source of V, J and clone size, and D and trimming were worked out from the DNA. Among 150,000 to 200,000 clones listed, roughly 85% were seen once. The germline V gene has CDR1 SGHVS and CDR2 FQNEAQ. V lost 1 base and J lost 2, with 17 bases in between. The CDR3 loop spans 17 amino acids. There are a few counts of this clone. The chain has TRBV7-8 and TRBJ2-5, with D possibly TRBD2 on 6 matching bases. Source material: peripheral blood. This clonotype originated in a human donor in a cohort sampled during active COVID-19. The CDR3, as DNA: TGTGCCAGCAGCTTAGTCCGCTCAGTGGGGGGACAAGAGACCCAGTACTTC. This gives the protein CASSLVRSVGGQETQYF.